One sample yielded the 17 T cell receptor beta chains listed below, sequenced in a study of synovial regulatory T cells in juvenile arthritis. Sequencing was performed with immunoSEQ multiplex PCR; in TCRdb, only in-frame clones are kept and a portion is missing. Its table records 7,500 to 10,000 clones. Sequencing was performed on Treg cells from blood. Indicated subset: remaining (HLA-DR-negative) circulating blood Treg cells. Receptors originate from a donor aged 2-30 years with juvenile idiopathic arthritis.

The rearrangement links TRBV10-3 to TRBJ1-2; the D call of TRBD1 rests on TCRdb alone, since no DNA is present to check it. This CDR3 comprises 16 residues. The DNA is not on file. CDR1 is ENHRY and CDR2 is SYGVKD in the germline V gene. This CDR3 is CAISPGQGLINYGYTF.

The chain employs TRBV10-1 and TRBJ2-3; TCRdb selects TRBD1, and the lack of DNA leaves this call unchecked. CDR3 length: 10 amino acids. No DNA accompanies this entry. Germline CDR1 is WNHNN and CDR2 is SYGVQD (reference sequence). The CDR3 loop is CASTGDTQYF.

The J gene is TRBJ1-2, the V gene TRBV11-2. The CDR3 sequence is 12 residues long. DNA for this receptor is not on file. CDR1 is SGHAT and CDR2 is FQNNGV in the germline V gene. This chain's CDR3 is CASSGRYYGYTF.

J is TRBJ1-2 and V is TRBV11-2; TCRdb names TRBD1, which stays unverified in the absence of DNA. There are 14 residues in the CDR3. This entry has no DNA. Germline CDR1 is SGHAT and CDR2 is FQNNGV. This CDR3 is CASSAGIGMGGYTF.

V is TRBV4-1 and J is TRBJ2-1. Looked up from germline, CDR1 is MGHRA and CDR2 is YSYEKL. The CDR3 sequence is 12 residues long. No DNA has been recorded. CDR3 region: CASSQEGNEQFF.

Here the CDR3 reads CASITGTGTYEQYF. The chain couples TRBV6-1 to TRBJ2-7. Germline CDR1 reads MNHNS; CDR2 reads SASEGT. This CDR3 has 14 residues. Nucleotide data are not available.

The genes are TRBV4-1 and TRBJ2-1; with no DNA, the TCRdb D assignment of TRBD2 cannot be verified. The length of the CDR3 is 13 residues. No DNA is listed. Germline-derived CDR1 and CDR2 are MGHRA and YSYEKL. CDR3 sequence reads: CASSHQSGSKQFF.

The CDR3 sequence: CASSWGTLTFATQYF. The chain has TRBV11-2 and TRBJ2-3. The CDR3 is 15 residues long. A DNA sequence was not provided. From germline, CDR1 is SGHAT and CDR2 FQNNGV. The full variable domain, rest sourced from reference TRBV11-2 and TRBJ2-3, is EAGVAQSPRYKIIEKRQSVAFWCNPISGHATLYWYQQILGQGPKLLIQFQNNGVVDDSQLPKDRFSAERLKGVDSTLKIQPAKLEDSAVYLCASSWGTLTFATQYFGPGTRLTVL.

The chain carries TRBV10-3 and TRBJ1-1. The CDR3 is 14 amino acids. The DNA is unrecorded. The V gene's germline CDR1 is ENHRY and CDR2 SYGVKD. Here the CDR3 reads CAISPGGGPAEAFF.

This sequence joins TRBV19 and TRBJ1-2. The CDR3 totals 14 residues. DNA is not recorded here. Looked up from germline, CDR1 is LNHDA and CDR2 is SQIVND (reference sequence). CDR3 amino acids: CASSKRAPNYGYTF.

The V call is TRBV5-1, the J call TRBJ2-7; the D call of TRBD2 rests on TCRdb alone, since no DNA is present to check it. Per germline, CDR1 SGHRS and CDR2 YFSETQ. This CDR3 spans 12 amino acids. The DNA is unrecorded. The CDR3 region is CASSRIAREQYF.

V usage is TRBV4-1 and J usage is TRBJ2-1. Germline V lookup: CDR1 MGHRA, CDR2 YSYEKL. CDR3 length: 16 residues. The DNA is unrecorded. CDR3 loop: CASSQDRTFSYNEQFF.

This chain links TRBV10-3 with TRBJ1-1; TCRdb's assignment of TRBD1 cannot be checked, as there is no DNA. In germline, CDR1 is ENHRY, CDR2 SYGVKD. The CDR3 is 12 amino acids. No DNA was logged. CDR3 protein: CAISRQGAEAFF.

This CDR3 is CASSGMRGTGANVLTF. This chain links TRBV10-1 with TRBJ2-6. Per germline, CDR1 WNHNN and CDR2 SYGVQD (reference sequence). The CDR3 is 16 residues long. No DNA is recorded.

The chain is built from TRBV20-1 and TRBJ1-3. From germline, CDR1 is DFQATT and CDR2 SNEGSKA (reference sequence). The CDR3 extends over 11 amino acids. There is no recorded DNA. The CDR3 here is CSARVGDTIYF.

The chain links TRBV5-5 to TRBJ1-1. The CDR3 has 13 amino acids. No DNA appears here. Germline CDR1 is SGHKS and CDR2 is YYEKEE (reference sequence). The CDR3 protein is CASSLFRGTEAFF.

This chain connects TRBV6-1 to TRBJ2-2; TCRdb gives TRBD1 as the D gene, but with no DNA this cannot be confirmed. The CDR3 extends over 13 amino acids. The record lacks a DNA sequence. The V gene's germline CDR1 is MNHNS and CDR2 SASEGT. The CDR3 is CASFLTGAGELFF.